These T cell receptor beta chains were read from a single sample in a study of CXCR3-negative and CXCR3-positive naive CD8 T cells. Following a re-call of the 5' RACE reads, TCRdb has one entry per CDR3 protein and lacks DNA. The repertoire table contains about 38,000 distinct CDR3 sequences. Sequencing was performed on memory CD8+ T cells from blood. Receptor source: a human donor in good health. Some clones in this sample may be carry-over from other donors' samples. CDR3s include the opening cysteine and the closing phenylalanine or tryptophan. Each record gives: CDR3 protein, clone size, J gene, V gene. Clone size is shown for a subset of rows, as once, few, many or a class of expanded clone.

CASSYGVVETQYF | . | TRBJ2-5 | TRBV28
CASTLTADEQFF | . | TRBJ2-1 | TRBV19
CSAIPSAGGRSDTQYF | . | TRBJ2-3 | TRBV20-1
CASSLVLAGGPQFF | . | TRBJ2-1 | TRBV28
CASRAIPAGAYNEQFF | . | TRBJ2-1 | TRBV5-1
CASSAQLFQSYEQYF | . | TRBJ2-7 | TRBV11-2
CSQAGRDNEQFF | . | TRBJ2-1 | TRBV29-1
CASSIVRDRIRHEQFF | . | TRBJ2-1 | TRBV19
CATSRDVSRAETQYF | . | TRBJ2-5 | TRBV15
CASSYAGSRIEQFF | . | TRBJ2-1 | TRBV6-6
CASSEGFGGGDQETQYF | . | TRBJ2-5 | TRBV6-1
CASSLPTGTGVTQYF | . | TRBJ2-5 | TRBV11-3
CASSLRRTEAFF | medium-sized | TRBJ1-1 | TRBV2
CASSEAGGYNEQFF | . | TRBJ2-1 | TRBV6-1
CASSQWTINEQFF | . | TRBJ2-1 | TRBV4-3
CASSLRTDYNEQFF | . | TRBJ2-1 | TRBV6-5
CSAKGGPDTGELFF | . | TRBJ2-2 | TRBV20-1
CASTTSRPAHLYEQYF | . | TRBJ2-7 | TRBV3-1
CASYSGTGGWNEQFF | . | TRBJ2-1 | TRBV28
CSARVLAEYEQYF | . | TRBJ2-7 | TRBV20-1
CASSYTGLAGYNEQFF | . | TRBJ2-1 | TRBV7-2
CASSLTGADTQYF | . | TRBJ2-3 | TRBV28
CASSLVSTPLYNEQFF | . | TRBJ2-1 | TRBV7-9
CASSYSQREGLNEQFF | . | TRBJ2-1 | TRBV6-5
CASSLGASGRALYEQYF | . | TRBJ2-7 | TRBV12-3/TRBV12-4
CASSPAGGTETQYF | . | TRBJ2-5 | TRBV6-4
CASSTGAHNEQFF | . | TRBJ2-1 | TRBV7-6
CASSLVSGGKSTDTQYF | . | TRBJ2-3 | TRBV7-8
CSARDMWDRGTSSYNEQFF | . | TRBJ2-1 | TRBV20-1
CASSGEIGGGRNEQFF | . | TRBJ2-1 | TRBV4-2
CASSPPNYGYTF | . | TRBJ1-2 | TRBV12-3/TRBV12-4
CASSLNGGGMTDTQYF | medium-sized | TRBJ2-3 | TRBV7-3
CSARDGGLAGSYNEQFF | . | TRBJ2-1 | TRBV20-1
CASSTTSGGVNEQFF | . | TRBJ2-1 | TRBV7-9
CASSVYGGGNTEAFF | . | TRBJ1-1 | TRBV9
CASSSPWSGQETQYF | . | TRBJ2-5 | TRBV11-1
CASSEEFYEQYF | . | TRBJ2-7 | TRBV2
CATSRDGGQGYTGELFF | . | TRBJ2-2 | TRBV15
CASSPASYNEQFF | . | TRBJ2-1 | TRBV6-2/TRBV6-3
CASRDGGLAGKETQYF | . | TRBJ2-5 | TRBV7-2
CAISTQNKGTDTQYF | . | TRBJ2-3 | TRBV7-2
CASSKRTSGSWSDEQFF | . | TRBJ2-1 | TRBV5-1
CASSLRLAGASDTQYF | . | TRBJ2-3 | TRBV7-2
CASSLGGRGTDTQYF | . | TRBJ2-3 | TRBV7-6
CSVDGASGGPSTDTQYF | . | TRBJ2-3 | TRBV29-1
CASSFLGRNLYEQYF | . | TRBJ2-7 | TRBV27
CASSSLAGDYNEQFF | . | TRBJ2-1 | TRBV6-5
CASRISGSLFGEQFF | . | TRBJ2-1 | TRBV7-6
CATGEPRELFF | . | TRBJ2-2 | TRBV24-1
CASRATETGELFF | large | TRBJ2-2 | TRBV6-2/TRBV6-3
CASSQGSWDEQYF | . | TRBJ2-7 | TRBV4-3
CSVEDPWGAPADTQYF | . | TRBJ2-3 | TRBV29-1